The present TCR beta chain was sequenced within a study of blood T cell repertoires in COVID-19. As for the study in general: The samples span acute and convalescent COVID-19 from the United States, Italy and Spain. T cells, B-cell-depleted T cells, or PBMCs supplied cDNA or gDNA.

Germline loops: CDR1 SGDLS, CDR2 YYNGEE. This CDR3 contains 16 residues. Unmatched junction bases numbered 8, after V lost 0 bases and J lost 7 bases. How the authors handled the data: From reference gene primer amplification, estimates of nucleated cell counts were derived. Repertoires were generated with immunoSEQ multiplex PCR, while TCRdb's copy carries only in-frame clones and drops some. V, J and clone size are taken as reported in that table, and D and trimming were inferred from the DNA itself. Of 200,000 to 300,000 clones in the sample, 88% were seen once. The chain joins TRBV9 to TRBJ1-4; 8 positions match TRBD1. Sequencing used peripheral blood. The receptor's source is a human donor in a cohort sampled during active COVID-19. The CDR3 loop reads CASSVVGRGPGEKLFF. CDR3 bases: TGTGCCAGCAGCGTAGTGGGCAGGGGGCCAGGTGAAAAACTGTTTTTT.